The 26 T cell receptor beta chains listed next were all sequenced from one sample in a study of identical twins. TCRdb re-called the 5' RACE reads with MiXCR, one entry per CDR3 protein. The sample yields around 1.7 million distinct CDR3 sequences, about 31% seen once. Sequencing was performed on cord blood. The receptors come from a newborn girl in good health.

A few counts support this clonotype. The chain combines TRBV4-2 with TRBJ2-5, with a weak D call TRBD1 (5 bases). This CDR3 is 17 amino acids long. CDR1 and CDR2 (germline): LGHNA, YNFKEQ. V was shortened by 2 bases and J by 1 base, with 17 bases between the two germline ends. The CDR3 nucleotides are TGTGCCAGCAGCCAATTGTGGGGCCAAGAGGTCCAAGAGACCCAGTACTTC. Translating gives CASSQLWGQEVQETQYF.

This clonotype was observed a few times. This rearrangement joins TRBV28 to TRBJ1-2; D gene uncertain. The germline gives CDR1 MDHEN, CDR2 SYDVKM. This CDR3 contains 13 residues. Trimming stripped 2 bases from V and 5 bases from J, with 9 bases between. CDR3 bases: TGTGCCAGCAGTTTAATACCGGAGTATGGCTACACCTTC. Translation gives CASSLIPEYGYTF.

This chain links TRBV6-1 with TRBJ1-2; D not resolved. V was clipped by 2 bases and J by 8 bases, with 15 bases between them. The CDR3 has 14 amino acids. Germline CDR1 is MNHNS and CDR2 is SASEGT. The CDR3 nucleotides read TGTGCCAGCAGTGAATTCGGTGGGGTTAGGGGCTACACCTTC. Translating it yields CASSEFGGVRGYTF.

On this clonotype itself: Mismatch with germline at one junction end may stem from a read error. The CDR3 region is CASRDPYSEQFF. The CDR3, as DNA: TGTGCCAGCCGAGACCCCTACAGTGAGCAGTTCTTC. The rearrangement joins TRBV6-5 to TRBJ2-1, with unresolved D. This CDR3 is 12 amino acids long. Germline CDR1 and CDR2: MNHEY and SVGAGI.

This clonotype was seen a handful of times. Its ends do not fully match the called genes, so a read error is possible. The rearrangement joins TRBV7-7 to TRBJ2-5, with 9 bases that match TRBD2. The germline V gene encodes CDR1 SSHAT and CDR2 FNYEAQ (reference sequence). The CDR3 spans 15 residues. This CDR3 is CASSLYLLAGETQYF. CDR3 coding DNA: TGTGCTAGCAGCTTATACCTACTAGCGGGAGAGACCCAGTACTTC.

The rearrangement joins TRBV27 to TRBJ2-1; the match to TRBD2 covers 7 bases. The CDR3 has 15 amino acids. V gave up 6 bases and J gave up 6 bases; unmatched junction bases: 11. Germline CDR1 MNHEY, CDR2 SMNVEV (reference sequence). For the CDR3, the DNA is TGTGCCAGCAGATCGTCGGGAGGTCGTTCCAATGAGCAGTTCTTC. Amino acids: CASRSSGGRSNEQFF.

The sample holds a few counts of this clonotype. The chain couples TRBV4-2 to TRBJ1-5; no definite D call. CDR1 and CDR2 (germline): LGHNA, YNFKEQ. The CDR3 consists of 13 residues. V was shortened by 6 bases and J by 0 bases, with 6 bases between the two germline ends. The CDR3 loop reads CASSRISNQPQHF. The CDR3 DNA reads TGTGCCAGCAGTCGTATTAGCAATCAGCCCCAGCATTTT.

V is TRBV6-2 or TRBV6-3 and J is TRBJ2-3, with D hard to call. Germline CDR1 reads MNHEY; CDR2 reads SVGEGT. V shed 4 bases and J shed 4 bases, with 12 bases lying between them. This CDR3 is built from 14 residues. The CDR3 reads CASSLPGSADTQYF. In nucleotides, the CDR3 is TGTGCCAGCAGTTTACCCGGGTCCGCAGATACGCAGTATTTT.

Concerning this clonotype: A clone one base away is much larger, so this may be a read error. V and J are TRBV5-1 and TRBJ2-7; D uncertain. The CDR3 sequence is 13 residues long. The V and J ends lost 4 bases and 7 bases respectively, with 15 bases between them. Germline loops: CDR1 SGHRS, CDR2 YFSETQ. The CDR3 DNA reads TGCGCCAGCAGCCCTGACTCCCCGGGTGAGCAGTACTTC. It is translated as CASSPDSPGEQYF.

This clonotype was counted a single time. V and J are TRBV12-3 or TRBV12-4 and TRBJ2-2, with D possibly matching TRBD2 (6 bases). The V end was cut by 3 bases, the J end by 5 bases, with 16 bases between. This CDR3 comprises 16 residues. The CDR3 DNA reads TGTGCCAGCAGTTTTGGTTCCGGACTAAGGACCGGGGAGCTGTTTTTT. Residues: CASSFGSGLRTGELFF.

This clonotype was counted only a few times. V and J are TRBV4-2 and TRBJ2-3, with TRBD2 matching over 10 bases. CDR3 length equals 15 residues. V lost 1 base, J lost 7 bases, and 5 bases stayed unmatched. In germline, CDR1 is LGHNA, CDR2 YNFKEQ. CDR3 amino acids: CASSQVGTSAYTQYF. The CDR3 nucleotides are TGTGCCAGCAGCCAAGTGGGGACTAGCGCATATACGCAGTATTTT.

The V call is TRBV2, the J call TRBJ1-1; D gene ambiguous. The CDR3 runs 13 residues. V lost 2 bases, J lost 6 bases, and 10 bases lay in between. Looked up from germline, CDR1 is SNHLY and CDR2 is FYNNEI. The CDR3 region is CASSERARAEAFF. CDR3 coding DNA: TGTGCCAGCAGTGAAAGAGCGCGCGCTGAAGCTTTCTTT. The entire variable domain, with the rest obtained from reference TRBV2 and TRBJ1-1, is as follows: EPEVTQTPSHQVTQMGQEVILRCVPISNHLYFYWYRQILGQKVEFLVSFYNNEISEKSEIFDDQFSVERPDGSNFTLKIRSTKLEDSAMYFCASSERARAEAFFGQGTRLTVV.

This clonotype appeared a single time. A junction end diverges from the germline sequence, so it may reflect a read error. This chain links TRBV5-4 with TRBJ2-3; D is ambiguous. The CDR3 extends over 14 amino acids. In germline, CDR1 is SGHNT, CDR2 YYREEE (reference sequence). The DNA of the CDR3 is TGTGCCAGCAGCTCACTTCGAGGTGTCACAGATGCAGTATTT. It translates to CASSSLRGVTDAVF.

The table lists this clonotype with a few counts. The chain uses TRBV5-1 and TRBJ2-3, with a possible D match to TRBD1 (5 bases). The length of the CDR3 is 17 residues. CDR1 is SGHRS, CDR2 YFSETQ, per germline. Between the trimmed V and J ends, which lost 0 bases and 4 bases, there was a span of 18 bases. The CDR3 sequence: CASSLVAPGRVSDTQYF. The CDR3 nucleotides are TGCGCCAGCAGCTTGGTTGCCCCCGGCAGGGTCTCAGATACGCAGTATTTT.

V gene TRBV29-1 combines with J gene TRBJ1-1, with D maybe TRBD1 (6 bases). Per the germline V gene, CDR1 is SQVTM and CDR2 is ANQGSEA. Trimming took 4 bases from V and 1 from J, leaving 10 bases between them. This CDR3 contains 13 residues. The CDR3 DNA reads TGCAGCGTTGCGGGGGGGGCGAACACTGAAGCTTTCTTT. It translates to CSVAGGANTEAFF. The full variable domain, rest sourced from reference TRBV29-1 and TRBJ1-1, is SAVISQKPSRDICQRGTSLTIQCQVDSQVTMMFWYRQQPGQSLTLIATANQGSEATYESGFVIDKFPISRPNLTFSTLTVSNMSPEDSSIYLCSVAGGANTEAFFGQGTRLTVV.

This clonotype was seen only a few times. This chain connects TRBV29-1 to TRBJ1-4; no definite D call. Germline CDR1 is SQVTM and CDR2 is ANQGSEA. This CDR3 comprises 10 residues. V was trimmed by 7 bases and J by 7 bases, leaving 7 bases between them. The CDR3 coding sequence is TGCAGCGCCGGACGTGAAAAACTGTTTTTT. It yields the protein CSAGREKLFF. The whole variable domain, remainder taken from reference TRBV29-1 and TRBJ1-4, is SAVISQKPSRDICQRGTSLTIQCQVDSQVTMMFWYRQQPGQSLTLIATANQGSEATYESGFVIDKFPISRPNLTFSTLTVSNMSPEDSSIYLCSAGREKLFFGSGTQLSVL.

Remarks on this clonotype: It may be a read error: a sequence one base away is much more abundant. J is TRBJ2-1 and V is TRBV27; 8 bases map to TRBD1. The end of the DNA fits TRBJ2-7 better, so the J call may be wrong. CDR1 MNHEY and CDR2 SMNVEV come from the germline V gene (reference sequence). The CDR3 length is 15 residues. The CDR3 bases are TGTGCCAGCAGTGGCCGGGACAGGTCCTACAATGAGCAGTACTTC. Its translation is CASSGRDRSYNEQYF.

The chain employs TRBV10-3 and TRBJ2-7; D uncertain. The V gene's germline CDR1 is ENHRY and CDR2 SYGVKD. V was shortened by 2 bases and J by 4 bases, with 9 bases between the two germline ends. The CDR3 is made up of 13 amino acids. The CDR3 DNA reads as TGTGCCATCAGTGAGAGGGTAGCTTACGAGCAGTACTTC. Encoded protein: CAISERVAYEQYF.

The sample holds a few counts of this clonotype. One end of the junction is discordant with germline, which a read error may explain. V usage is TRBV9 and J usage is TRBJ1-5; D may be TRBD1 (6 bases). CDR3 length equals 14 residues. Germline V lookup: CDR1 SGDLS, CDR2 YYNGEE. The CDR3 loop is CASSAHPQGQAQHF. The CDR3 bases are TGTGCCAGCAGCGCCCATCCACAGGGTCAGGCCCAGCATTTT.

There are a few counts of this clonotype. The V gene is TRBV12-3 or TRBV12-4, the J gene TRBJ2-2; possibly TRBD2 for D (6 bases). This CDR3 is 15 amino acids long. V lost 8 bases to trimming and J lost 1 base, with 14 bases between them. The CDR3 region is CASGGTWMNTGELFF. CDR3 DNA sequence: TGTGCCAGCGGAGGGACCTGGATGAACACCGGGGAGCTGTTTTTT.

The rearrangement uses TRBV7-9 and TRBJ2-4, with TRBD2 matching over 13 bases. CDR1 and CDR2 from the germline V gene are SEHNR and FQNEAQ (reference sequence). V dropped 5 bases and J dropped 7; count of bases not matched to a gene: 5. The CDR3 loop spans 15 amino acids. This chain's CDR3 is CASSRGTSGANIQYF. DNA of the CDR3: TGTGCCAGCAGCCGGGGGACTAGCGGGGCTAACATTCAGTACTTC.

This clonotype was picked up many times. The chain recombines TRBV29-1 with TRBJ2-7, with 7 bases that match TRBD1. Losses at the gene ends were 4 bases for V and 3 bases for J; bases not matched to a gene: 3. The CDR3 contains 12 residues. Germline V lookup: CDR1 SQVTM, CDR2 ANQGSEA. The CDR3 nucleotides are TGCAGCGTTGGGACAGGCTACTACGAGCAGTACTTC. This translates into CSVGTGYYEQYF.

This rearrangement joins TRBV24-1 to TRBJ1-2; no clear D gene. The CDR3 runs 13 residues. CDR1 KGHDR and CDR2 SFDVKD come from the germline V gene. Trimming cost V 5 bases and J 2 bases, with 8 bases left between them. CDR3 DNA sequence: TGTGCCACCAGTGCGGGTGGAAACTATGGCTACACCTTC. As protein: CATSAGGNYGYTF.

The genes are TRBV4-1 and TRBJ2-4; D remains ambiguous. This CDR3 comprises 15 residues. CDR1 is MGHRA and CDR2 is YSYEKL in the germline V gene. V lost 2 bases, J lost 0 bases, and 8 bases lay in between. The CDR3 coding sequence is TGCGCCAGCAGCCAACAAATAATAGCCAAAAACATTCAGTACTTC. It encodes CASSQQIIAKNIQYF.

The V call is TRBV5-4, the J call TRBJ1-2; D uncertain. The CDR3 loop spans 13 amino acids. Germline CDR1 and CDR2: SGHNT and YYREEE (reference sequence). The V and J ends lost 1 base and 5 bases respectively, with 9 bases between them. The CDR3: CASSLNSEYGYTF. The CDR3 bases are TGTGCCAGCAGCTTGAATTCGGAATATGGCTACACCTTC.

On this clonotype: A much larger clone sits a single nucleotide away, making a read error possible. The V gene is TRBV11-2, the J gene TRBJ1-2; no reliable D call. V lost 2 bases and J 5 bases, leaving 12 bases between the germline ends. This CDR3 has 14 amino acids. Germline lookup yields CDR1 SGHAT and CDR2 FQNNGV. This chain's CDR3 is CASSLNPAAYGYTF. DNA of the CDR3: TGTGCCAGCAGCTTAAATCCTGCAGCTTATGGCTACACCTTC. Full variable domain (remainder filled in from reference TRBV11-2 and TRBJ1-2): EAGVAQSPRYKIIEKRQSVAFWCNPISGHATLYWYQQILGQGPKLLIQFQNNGVVDDSQLPKDRFSAERLKGVDSTLKIQPAKLEDSAVYLCASSLNPAAYGYTFGSGTRLTVV.